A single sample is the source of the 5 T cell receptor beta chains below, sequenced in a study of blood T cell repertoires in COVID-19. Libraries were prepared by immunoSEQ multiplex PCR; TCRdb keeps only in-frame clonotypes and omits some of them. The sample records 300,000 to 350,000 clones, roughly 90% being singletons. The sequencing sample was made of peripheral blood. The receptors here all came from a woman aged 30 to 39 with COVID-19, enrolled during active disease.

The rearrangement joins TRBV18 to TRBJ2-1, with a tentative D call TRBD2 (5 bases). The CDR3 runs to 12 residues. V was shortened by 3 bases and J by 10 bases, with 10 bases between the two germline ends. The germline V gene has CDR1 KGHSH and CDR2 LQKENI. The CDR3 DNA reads TGTGCCAGCTCACCTCGGGGAGAGGAGCAGTTCTTC. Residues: CASSPRGEEQFF.

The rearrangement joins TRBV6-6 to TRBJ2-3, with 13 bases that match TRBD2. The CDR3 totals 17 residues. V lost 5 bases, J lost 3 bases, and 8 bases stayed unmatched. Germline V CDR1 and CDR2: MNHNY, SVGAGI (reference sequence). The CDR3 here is CASSRTSGRGGTDTQYF. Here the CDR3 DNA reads TGTGCCAGCAGTCGGACTAGCGGGAGAGGGGGAACAGATACGCAGTATTTT.

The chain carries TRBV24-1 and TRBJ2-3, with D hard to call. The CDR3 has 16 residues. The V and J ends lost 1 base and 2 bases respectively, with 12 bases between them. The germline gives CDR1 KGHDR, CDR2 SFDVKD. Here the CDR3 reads CATSDFAGFNTDTQYF. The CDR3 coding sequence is TGTGCCACCAGTGATTTCGCAGGTTTTAACACAGATACGCAGTATTTT.

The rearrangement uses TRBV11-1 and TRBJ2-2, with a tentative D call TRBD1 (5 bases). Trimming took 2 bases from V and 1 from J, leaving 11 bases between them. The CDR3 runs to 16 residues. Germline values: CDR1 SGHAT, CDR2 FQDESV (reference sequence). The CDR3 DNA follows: TGTGCCAGCAGCTTATCCCGGACAATGAACACCGGGGAGCTGTTTTTT. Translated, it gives CASSLSRTMNTGELFF.

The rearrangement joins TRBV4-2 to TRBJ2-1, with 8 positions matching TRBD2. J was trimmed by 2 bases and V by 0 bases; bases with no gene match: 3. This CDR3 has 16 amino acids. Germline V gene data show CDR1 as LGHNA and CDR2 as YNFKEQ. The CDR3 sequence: CASSQDSGGTYNEQFF. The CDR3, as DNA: TGTGCCAGCAGCCAAGATTCGGGAGGGACCTACAATGAGCAGTTCTTC.